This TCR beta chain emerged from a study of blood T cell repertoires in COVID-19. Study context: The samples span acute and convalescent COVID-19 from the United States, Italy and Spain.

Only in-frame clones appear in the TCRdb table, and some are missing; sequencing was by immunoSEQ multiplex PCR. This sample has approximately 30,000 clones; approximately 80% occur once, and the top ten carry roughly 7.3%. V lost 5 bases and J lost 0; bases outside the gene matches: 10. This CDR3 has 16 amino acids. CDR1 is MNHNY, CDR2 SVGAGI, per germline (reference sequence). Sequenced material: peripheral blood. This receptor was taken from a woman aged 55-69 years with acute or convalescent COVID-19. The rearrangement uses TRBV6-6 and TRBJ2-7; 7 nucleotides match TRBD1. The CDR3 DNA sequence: TGTGCCAGCAGTAGCCCGGACAGGTCGAGCTCCTACGAGCAGTACTTC. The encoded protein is CASSSPDRSSSYEQYF.